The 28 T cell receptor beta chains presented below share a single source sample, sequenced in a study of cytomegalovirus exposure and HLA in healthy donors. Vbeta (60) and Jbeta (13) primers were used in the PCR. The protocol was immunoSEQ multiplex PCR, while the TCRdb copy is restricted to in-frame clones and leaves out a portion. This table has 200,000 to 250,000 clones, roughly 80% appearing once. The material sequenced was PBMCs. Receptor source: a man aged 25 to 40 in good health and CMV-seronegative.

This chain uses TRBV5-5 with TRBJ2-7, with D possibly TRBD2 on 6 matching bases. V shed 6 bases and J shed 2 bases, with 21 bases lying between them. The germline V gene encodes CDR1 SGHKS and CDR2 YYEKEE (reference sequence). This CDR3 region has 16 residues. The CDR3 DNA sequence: TGTGCCAGCACCAGGGACCTGGGGGGAAGCGCCTACGAGCAGTACTTC. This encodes CASTRDLGGSAYEQYF.

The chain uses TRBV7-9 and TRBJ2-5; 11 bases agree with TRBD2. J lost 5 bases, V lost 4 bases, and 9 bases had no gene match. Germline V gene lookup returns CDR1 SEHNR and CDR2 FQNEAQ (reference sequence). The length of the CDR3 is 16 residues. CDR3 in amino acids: CASSSTGLAGGETQYF. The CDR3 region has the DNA TGTGCCAGCAGCTCCACAGGGCTAGCGGGGGGTGAGACCCAGTACTTC.

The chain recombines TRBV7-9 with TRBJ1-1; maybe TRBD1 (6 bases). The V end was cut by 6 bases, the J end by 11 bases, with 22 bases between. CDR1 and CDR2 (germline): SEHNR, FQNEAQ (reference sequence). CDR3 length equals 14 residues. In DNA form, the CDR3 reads TGTGCCAGCAGGGGTACAACAGGGACCCATCGGGCTTTCTTT. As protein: CASRGTTGTHRAFF.

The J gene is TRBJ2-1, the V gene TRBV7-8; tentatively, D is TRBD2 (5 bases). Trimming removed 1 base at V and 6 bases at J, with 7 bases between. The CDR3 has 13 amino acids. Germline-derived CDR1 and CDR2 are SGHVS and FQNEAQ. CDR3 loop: CASSLGLANEQFF. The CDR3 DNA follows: TGTGCCAGCAGCTTAGGTCTAGCCAATGAGCAGTTCTTC.

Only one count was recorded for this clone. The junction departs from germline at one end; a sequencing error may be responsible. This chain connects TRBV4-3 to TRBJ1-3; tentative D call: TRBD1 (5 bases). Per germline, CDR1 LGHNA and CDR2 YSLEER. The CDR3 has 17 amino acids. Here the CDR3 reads CASSQGTGQGSGNAIYF. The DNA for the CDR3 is TGCGCCAGCAGCCAAGGAACGGGCCAGGGCTCAGGAAACGCCATATATTTT.

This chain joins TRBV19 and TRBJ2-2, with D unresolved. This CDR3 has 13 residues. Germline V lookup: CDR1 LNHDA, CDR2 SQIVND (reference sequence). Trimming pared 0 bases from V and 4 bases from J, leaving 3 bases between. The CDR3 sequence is CASSIDLTGELFF. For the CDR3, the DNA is TGTGCCAGTAGTATAGATCTCACCGGGGAGCTGTTTTTT.

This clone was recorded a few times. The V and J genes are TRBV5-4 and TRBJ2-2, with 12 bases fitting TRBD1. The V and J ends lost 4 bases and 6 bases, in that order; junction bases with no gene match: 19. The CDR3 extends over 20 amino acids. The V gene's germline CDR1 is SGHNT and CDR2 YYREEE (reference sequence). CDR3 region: CASSEDYLRDRGRVAGELFF. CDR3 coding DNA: TGTGCCAGCAGCGAGGACTACCTCCGGGACAGGGGGCGCGTGGCCGGGGAGCTGTTTTTT.

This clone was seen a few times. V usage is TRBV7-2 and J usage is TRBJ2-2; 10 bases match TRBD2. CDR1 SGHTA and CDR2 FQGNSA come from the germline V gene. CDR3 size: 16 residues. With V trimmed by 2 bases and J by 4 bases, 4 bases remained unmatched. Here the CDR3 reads CASSLKRGGLTGELFF. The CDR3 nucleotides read TGTGCCAGCAGCTTAAAGCGGGGGGGGCTCACCGGGGAGCTGTTTTTT.

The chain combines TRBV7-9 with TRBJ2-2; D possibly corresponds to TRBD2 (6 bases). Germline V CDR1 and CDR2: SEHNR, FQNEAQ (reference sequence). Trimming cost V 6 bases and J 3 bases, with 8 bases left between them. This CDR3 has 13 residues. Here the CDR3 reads CASSSGYTGELFF. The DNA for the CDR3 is TGTGCCAGCAGTAGCGGTTACACCGGGGAGCTGTTTTTT.

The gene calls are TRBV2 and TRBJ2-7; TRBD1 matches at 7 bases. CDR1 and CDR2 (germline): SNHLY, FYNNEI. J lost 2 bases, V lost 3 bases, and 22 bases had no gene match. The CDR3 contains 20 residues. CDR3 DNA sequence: TGTGCCAGCAGTGATTGGGGACGGGTAAGACCAATTGGACAGGCCTACGAGCAGTACTTC. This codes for CASSDWGRVRPIGQAYEQYF.

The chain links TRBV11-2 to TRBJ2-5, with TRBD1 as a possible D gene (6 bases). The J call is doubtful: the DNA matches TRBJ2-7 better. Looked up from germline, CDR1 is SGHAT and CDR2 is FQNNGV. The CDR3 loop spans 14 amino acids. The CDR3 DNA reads TGTGCCAGCAGCTACCGAGGACAGTCCTACGAGCAGTACTTC. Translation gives CASSYRGQSYEQYF.

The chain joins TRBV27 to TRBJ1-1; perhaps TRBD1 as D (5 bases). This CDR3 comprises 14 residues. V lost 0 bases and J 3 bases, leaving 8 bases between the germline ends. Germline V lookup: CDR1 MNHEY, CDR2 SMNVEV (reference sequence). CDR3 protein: CASSLSGEYTEAFF. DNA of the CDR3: TGTGCCAGCAGTTTATCAGGGGAATACACTGAAGCTTTCTTT.

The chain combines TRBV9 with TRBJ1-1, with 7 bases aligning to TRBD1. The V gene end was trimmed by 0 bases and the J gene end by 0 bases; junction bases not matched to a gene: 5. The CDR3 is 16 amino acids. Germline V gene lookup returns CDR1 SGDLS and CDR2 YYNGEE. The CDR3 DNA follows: TGTGCCAGCAGCGTAGCAGCAGGGGGACTGAACACTGAAGCTTTCTTT. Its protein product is CASSVAAGGLNTEAFF.

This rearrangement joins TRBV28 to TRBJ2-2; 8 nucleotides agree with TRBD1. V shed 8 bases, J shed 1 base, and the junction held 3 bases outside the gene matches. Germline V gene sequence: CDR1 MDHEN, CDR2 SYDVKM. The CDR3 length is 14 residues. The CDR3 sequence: CASFDRGNTGELFF. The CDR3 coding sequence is TGTGCCAGCTTTGACAGGGGGAACACCGGGGAGCTGTTTTTT.

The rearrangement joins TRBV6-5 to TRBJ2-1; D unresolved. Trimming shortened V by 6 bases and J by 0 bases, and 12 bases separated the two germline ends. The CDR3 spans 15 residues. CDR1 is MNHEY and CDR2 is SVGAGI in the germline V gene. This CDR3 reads CASRLSRNSYNEQFF. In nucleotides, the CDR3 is TGTGCCAGCAGATTATCCAGAAACTCCTACAATGAGCAGTTCTTC.

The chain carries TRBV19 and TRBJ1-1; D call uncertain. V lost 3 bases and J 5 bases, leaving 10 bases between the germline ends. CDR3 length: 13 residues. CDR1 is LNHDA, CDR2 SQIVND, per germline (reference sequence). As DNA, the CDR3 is TGTGCCAGTAGTATGAGGGCTGGGACTGAAGCTTTCTTT. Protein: CASSMRAGTEAFF.

CDR3 sequence: CASSGQPIYGYTF. Written as DNA, the CDR3 is TGCGCCAGCAGCGGGCAGCCCATCTATGGCTACACCTTC. The rearrangement links TRBV5-1 to TRBJ1-2; the D is unclear. Germline values: CDR1 SGHRS, CDR2 YFSETQ. V was trimmed by 4 bases and J by 4 bases, leaving 11 bases between them. CDR3 size: 13 residues.

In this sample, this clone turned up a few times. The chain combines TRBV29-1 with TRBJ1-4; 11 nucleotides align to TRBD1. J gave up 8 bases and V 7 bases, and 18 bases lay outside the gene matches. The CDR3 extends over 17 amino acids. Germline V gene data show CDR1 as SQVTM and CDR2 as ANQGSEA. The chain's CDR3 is CSASTPGQGVGGEKLFF. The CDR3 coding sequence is TGCAGCGCCTCCACTCCGGGACAGGGGGTTGGAGGAGAAAAACTGTTTTTT.

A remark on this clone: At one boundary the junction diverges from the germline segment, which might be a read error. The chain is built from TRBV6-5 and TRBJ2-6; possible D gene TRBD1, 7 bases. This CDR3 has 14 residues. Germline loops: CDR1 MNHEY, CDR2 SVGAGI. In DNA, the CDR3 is TGTGCCAGCCATCAGGGGGGTGGGGCCAGCGTCCTGACTTTC. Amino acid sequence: CASHQGGGASVLTF.

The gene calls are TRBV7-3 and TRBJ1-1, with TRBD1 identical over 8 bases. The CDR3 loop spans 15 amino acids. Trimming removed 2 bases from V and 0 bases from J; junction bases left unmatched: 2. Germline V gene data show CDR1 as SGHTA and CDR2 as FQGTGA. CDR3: CASSLQGAVNTEAFF. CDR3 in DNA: TGTGCCAGCAGCTTACAGGGGGCGGTGAACACTGAAGCTTTCTTT.

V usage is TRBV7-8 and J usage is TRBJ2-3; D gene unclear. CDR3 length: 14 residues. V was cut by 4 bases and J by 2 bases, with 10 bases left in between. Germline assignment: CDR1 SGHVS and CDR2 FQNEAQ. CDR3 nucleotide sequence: TGTGCCAGCAGCTCCCCTTCCTCCACAGATACGCAGTATTTT. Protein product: CASSSPSSTDTQYF.

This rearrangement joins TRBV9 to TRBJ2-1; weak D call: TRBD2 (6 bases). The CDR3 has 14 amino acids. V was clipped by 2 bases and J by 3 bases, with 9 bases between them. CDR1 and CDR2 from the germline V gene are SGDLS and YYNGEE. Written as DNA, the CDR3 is TGTGCCAGCAGCGTCCCCGGGAGCTACAATGAGCAGTTCTTC. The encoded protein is CASSVPGSYNEQFF.

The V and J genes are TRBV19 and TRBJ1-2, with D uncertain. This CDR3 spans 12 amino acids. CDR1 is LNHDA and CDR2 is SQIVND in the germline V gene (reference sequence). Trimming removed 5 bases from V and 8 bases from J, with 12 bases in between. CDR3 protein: CASSFGSQGYTF. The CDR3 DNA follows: TGTGCCAGTAGTTTCGGGAGCCAGGGCTACACCTTC.

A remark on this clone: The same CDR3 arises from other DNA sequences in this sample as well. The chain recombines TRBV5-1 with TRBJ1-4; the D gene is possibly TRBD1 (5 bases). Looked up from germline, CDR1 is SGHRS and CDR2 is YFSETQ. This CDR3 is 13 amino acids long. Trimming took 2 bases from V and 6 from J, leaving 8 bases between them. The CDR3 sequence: CASSLRGDEKLFF. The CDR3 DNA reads TGCGCCAGCAGCTTAAGGGGTGATGAAAAACTGTTTTTT.

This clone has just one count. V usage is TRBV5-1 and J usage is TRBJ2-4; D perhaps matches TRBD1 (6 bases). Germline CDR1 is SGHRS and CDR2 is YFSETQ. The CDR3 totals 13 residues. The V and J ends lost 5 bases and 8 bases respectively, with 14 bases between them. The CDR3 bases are TGCGCCAGCAGTCCCAGGGGCGCAGACATTCAGTACTTC. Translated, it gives CASSPRGADIQYF.

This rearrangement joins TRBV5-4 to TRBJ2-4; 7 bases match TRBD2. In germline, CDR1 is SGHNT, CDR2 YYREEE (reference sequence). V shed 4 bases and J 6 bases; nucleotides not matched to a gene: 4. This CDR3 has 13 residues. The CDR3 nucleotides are TGTGCCAGCAGCCCTTCGGGGGGAAACATTCAGTACTTC. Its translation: CASSPSGGNIQYF.

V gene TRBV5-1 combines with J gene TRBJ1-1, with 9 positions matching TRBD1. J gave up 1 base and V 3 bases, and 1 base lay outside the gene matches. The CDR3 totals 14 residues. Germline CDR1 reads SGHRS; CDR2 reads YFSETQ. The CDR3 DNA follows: TGCGCCAGCAGCTGGGGACAGGGGAACACTGAAGCTTTCTTT. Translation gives CASSWGQGNTEAFF.

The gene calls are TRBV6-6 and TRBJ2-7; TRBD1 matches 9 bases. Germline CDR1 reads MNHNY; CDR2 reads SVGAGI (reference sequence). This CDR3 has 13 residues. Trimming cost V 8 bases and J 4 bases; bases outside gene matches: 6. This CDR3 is CASSGTGWYEQYF. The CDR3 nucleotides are TGTGCCAGCTCCGGGACAGGGTGGTACGAGCAGTACTTC.